This T cell receptor beta chain derives from a study of T cells in Graves' hyperthyroidism and ophthalmopathy. Whole-study results and caveats: Among clonotypes expanded in thyroid above 0.001, most were also found in blood.

The CDR3 spans 17 residues. Germline lookup yields CDR1 MDHEN and CDR2 SYDVKM. V gave up 3 bases and J gave up 0 bases; unmatched junction bases: 10. The study defined stable Graves' hyperthyroidism as no ophthalmopathy progression within 18 months. This sample holds PBMCs from less than 11 ml fresh peripheral blood. A note on this clonotype: The antigen is undetermined.

Amplification of TCR beta CDR3 regions was performed using RNA transcripts as template. The HTBI set primed first-round TCR CDR3 RT-PCR. TCRdb re-called the multiplex PCR reads through MiXCR, storing one row per CDR3 protein. The sample holds 650,000 to 700,000 distinct CDR3 sequences, 17% seen once. The specimen sequenced was blood. This sequence was found in a man aged 50 to 59 with Graves' hyperthyroidism. This rearrangement joins TRBV28 to TRBJ2-7; 8 bases are shared with TRBD1. The DNA for the CDR3 is TGTGCCAGCAGTTTGTCTCCTTGGGGACAGGCCTCCTACGAGCAGTACTTC. As protein: CASSLSPWGQASYEQYF.